This T cell receptor (beta chain) derives from a study of CXCR3-negative and CXCR3-positive naive CD8 T cells. Study conclusions and caveats: CXCR3-expressing naive cells carried TRB CDR3s more hydrophobic than those of CXCR3-negative naive cells. In cryopreserved cells, CXCR3 expression partially decreased, and fresh PBMCs were used in most assays. Comparably high diversity was seen in both naive subsets, and much lower diversity in memory CD8+ cells.

CDR1 MGHRA and CDR2 YSYEKL come from the germline V gene. The CDR3 has 18 amino acids. Libraries of TRB cDNA were made by 5' RACE and carried UMIs. Using the 5' RACE reads, TCRdb records one entry per CDR3 protein without DNA. Found here are over 100,000 distinct CDR3 sequences; the top ten clones hold 0.49%. With regard to this clonotype: Its antigen is not known.

The V and J genes are TRBV4-1 and TRBJ2-5; TCRdb outputs TRBD1, but without DNA this stays unchecked. The clonotype was recovered from a human donor in good health. Some clones in this sample may be carry-over from other donors' samples. The sample taken for sequencing was naive CXCR3- CD8+ T cells from blood. Specified subset: CD45RO-CCR7+CD27+CD95- naive CD8+ T cells lacking CXCR3 (TNR3-). The chain's CDR3 is CASSQDPLELYRGRAQYF.